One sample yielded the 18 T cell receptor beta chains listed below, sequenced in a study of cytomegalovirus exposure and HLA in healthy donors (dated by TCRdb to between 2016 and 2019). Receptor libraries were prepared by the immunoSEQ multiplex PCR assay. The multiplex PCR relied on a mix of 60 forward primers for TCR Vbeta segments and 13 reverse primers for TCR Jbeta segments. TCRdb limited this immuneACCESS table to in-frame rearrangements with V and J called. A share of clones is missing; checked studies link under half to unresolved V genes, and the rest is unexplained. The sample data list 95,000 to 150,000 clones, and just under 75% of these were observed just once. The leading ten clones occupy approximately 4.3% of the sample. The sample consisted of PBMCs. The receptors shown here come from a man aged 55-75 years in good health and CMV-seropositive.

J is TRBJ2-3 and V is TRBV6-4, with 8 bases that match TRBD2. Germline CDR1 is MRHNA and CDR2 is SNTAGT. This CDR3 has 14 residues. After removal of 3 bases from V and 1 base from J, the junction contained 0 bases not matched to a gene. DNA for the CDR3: TGTGCCAGCAGTGAAGCGGGGGGCACAGATACGCAGTATTTT. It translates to CASSEAGGTDTQYF.

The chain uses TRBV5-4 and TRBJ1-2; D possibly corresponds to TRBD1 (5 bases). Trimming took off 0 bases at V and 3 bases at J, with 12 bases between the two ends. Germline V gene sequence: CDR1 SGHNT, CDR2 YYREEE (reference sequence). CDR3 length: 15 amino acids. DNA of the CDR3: TGTGCCAGCAGCTTGGTCCAGGGATCGGACTATGGCTACACCTTC. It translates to CASSLVQGSDYGYTF.

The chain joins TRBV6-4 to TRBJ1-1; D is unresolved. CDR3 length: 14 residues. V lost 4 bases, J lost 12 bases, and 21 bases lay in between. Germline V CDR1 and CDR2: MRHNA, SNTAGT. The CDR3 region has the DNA TGTGCCAGCAGTGCTGGATCAATTATCGGGAGAACTTTCTTT. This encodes CASSAGSIIGRTFF.

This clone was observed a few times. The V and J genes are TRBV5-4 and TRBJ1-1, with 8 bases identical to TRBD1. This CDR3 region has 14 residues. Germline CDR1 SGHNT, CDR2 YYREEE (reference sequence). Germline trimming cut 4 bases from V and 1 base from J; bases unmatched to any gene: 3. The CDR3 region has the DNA TGTGCCAGCAGCATACAGGGGGGGAACACTGAAGCTTTCTTT. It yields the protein CASSIQGGNTEAFF.

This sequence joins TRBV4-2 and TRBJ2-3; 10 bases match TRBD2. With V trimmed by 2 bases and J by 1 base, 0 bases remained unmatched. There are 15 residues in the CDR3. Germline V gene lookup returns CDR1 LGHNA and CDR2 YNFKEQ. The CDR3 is CASSQLAGGTDTQYF. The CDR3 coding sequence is TGTGCCAGCAGCCAACTAGCGGGGGGCACAGATACGCAGTATTTT.

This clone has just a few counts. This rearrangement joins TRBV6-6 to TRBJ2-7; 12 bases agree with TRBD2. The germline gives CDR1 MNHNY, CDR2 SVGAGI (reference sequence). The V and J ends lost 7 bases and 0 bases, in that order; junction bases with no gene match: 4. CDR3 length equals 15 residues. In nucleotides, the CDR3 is TGTGCCAGCATGCAGACTAGCGGGAGCTCCTACGAGCAGTACTTC. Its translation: CASMQTSGSSYEQYF.

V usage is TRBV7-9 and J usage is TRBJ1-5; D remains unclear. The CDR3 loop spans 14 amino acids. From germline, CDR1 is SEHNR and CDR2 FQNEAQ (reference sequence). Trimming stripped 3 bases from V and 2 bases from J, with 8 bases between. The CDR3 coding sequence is TGTGCCAGCAGCTTCGCGGGTGGCAATCAGCCCCAGCATTTT. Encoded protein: CASSFAGGNQPQHF.

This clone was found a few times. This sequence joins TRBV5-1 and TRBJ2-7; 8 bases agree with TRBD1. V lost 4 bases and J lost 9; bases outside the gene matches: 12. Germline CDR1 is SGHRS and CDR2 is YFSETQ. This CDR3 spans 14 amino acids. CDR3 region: CASSVGQGGSGQYF. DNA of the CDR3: TGCGCCAGCAGCGTTGGACAGGGAGGTTCAGGGCAGTACTTC.

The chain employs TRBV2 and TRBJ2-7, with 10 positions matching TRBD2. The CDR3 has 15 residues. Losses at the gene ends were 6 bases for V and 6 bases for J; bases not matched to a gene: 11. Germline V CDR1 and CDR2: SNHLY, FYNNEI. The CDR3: CASRAGLASEGEQYF. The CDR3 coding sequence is TGTGCCAGCAGGGCGGGACTAGCGTCGGAGGGCGAGCAGTACTTC. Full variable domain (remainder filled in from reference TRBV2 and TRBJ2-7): EPEVTQTPSHQVTQMGQEVILRCVPISNHLYFYWYRQILGQKVEFLVSFYNNEISEKSEIFDDQFSVERPDGSNFTLKIRSTKLEDSAMYFCASRAGLASEGEQYFGPGTRLTVT.

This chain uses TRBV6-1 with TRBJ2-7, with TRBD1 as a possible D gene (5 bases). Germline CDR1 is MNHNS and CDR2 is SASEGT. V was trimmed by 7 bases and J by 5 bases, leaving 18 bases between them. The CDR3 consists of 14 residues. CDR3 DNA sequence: TGTGCCAGCAAGTTGGGGCAGGGTAGAAACGAGCAGTACTTC. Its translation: CASKLGQGRNEQYF.

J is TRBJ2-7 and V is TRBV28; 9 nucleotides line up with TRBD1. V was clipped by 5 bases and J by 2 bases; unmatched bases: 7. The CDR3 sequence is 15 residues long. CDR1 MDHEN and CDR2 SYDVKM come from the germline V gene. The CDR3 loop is CASSLRQGGPYEQYF. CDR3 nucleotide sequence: TGTGCCAGCAGTCTGCGACAGGGGGGACCCTACGAGCAGTACTTC.

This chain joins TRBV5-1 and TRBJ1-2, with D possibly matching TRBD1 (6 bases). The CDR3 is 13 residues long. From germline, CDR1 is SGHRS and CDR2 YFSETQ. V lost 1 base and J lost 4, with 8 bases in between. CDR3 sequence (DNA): TGCGCCAGCAGCTTGCGGGGGGCCTATGGCTACACCTTC. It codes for CASSLRGAYGYTF.

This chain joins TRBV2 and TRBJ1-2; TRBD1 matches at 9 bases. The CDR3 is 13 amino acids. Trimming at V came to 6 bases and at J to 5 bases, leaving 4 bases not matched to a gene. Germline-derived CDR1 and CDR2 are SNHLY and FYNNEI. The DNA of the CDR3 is TGTGCCAGCAGGAGACAGGGGGAATATGGCTACACCTTC. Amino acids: CASRRQGEYGYTF. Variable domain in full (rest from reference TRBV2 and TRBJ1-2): EPEVTQTPSHQVTQMGQEVILRCVPISNHLYFYWYRQILGQKVEFLVSFYNNEISEKSEIFDDQFSVERPDGSNFTLKIRSTKLEDSAMYFCASRRQGEYGYTFGSGTRLTVV.

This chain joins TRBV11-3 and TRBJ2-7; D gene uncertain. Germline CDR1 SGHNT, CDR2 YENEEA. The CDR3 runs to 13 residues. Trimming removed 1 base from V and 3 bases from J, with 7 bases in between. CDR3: CASSLGQDYEQYF. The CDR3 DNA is TGTGCCAGCAGCTTAGGGCAGGACTACGAGCAGTACTTC. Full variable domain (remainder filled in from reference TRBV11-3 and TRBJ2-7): EAGVVQSPRYKIIEKKQPVAFWCNPISGHNTLYWYLQNLGQGPELLIRYENEEAVDDSQLPKDRFSAERLKGVDSTLKIQPAELGDSAVYLCASSLGQDYEQYFGPGTRLTVT.

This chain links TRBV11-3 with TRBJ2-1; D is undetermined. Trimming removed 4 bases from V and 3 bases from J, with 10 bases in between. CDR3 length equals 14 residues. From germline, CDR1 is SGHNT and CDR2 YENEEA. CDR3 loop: CASSSAGIYNEQFF. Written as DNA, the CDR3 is TGTGCCAGCAGCTCCGCAGGAATCTACAATGAGCAGTTCTTC.

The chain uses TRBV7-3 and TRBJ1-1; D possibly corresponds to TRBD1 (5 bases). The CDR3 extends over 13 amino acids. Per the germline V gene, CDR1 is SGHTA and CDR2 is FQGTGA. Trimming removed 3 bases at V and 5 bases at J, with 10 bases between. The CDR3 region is CASSFSQETEAFF. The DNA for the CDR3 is TGTGCCAGCAGCTTCTCACAGGAAACTGAAGCTTTCTTT.

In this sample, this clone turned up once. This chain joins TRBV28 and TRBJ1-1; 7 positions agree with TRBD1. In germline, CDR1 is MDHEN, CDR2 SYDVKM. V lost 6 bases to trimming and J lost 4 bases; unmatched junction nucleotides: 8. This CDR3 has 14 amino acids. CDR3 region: CASRLGGSVTEAFF. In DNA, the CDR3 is TGTGCCAGCAGACTAGGGGGCAGTGTCACTGAAGCTTTCTTT.

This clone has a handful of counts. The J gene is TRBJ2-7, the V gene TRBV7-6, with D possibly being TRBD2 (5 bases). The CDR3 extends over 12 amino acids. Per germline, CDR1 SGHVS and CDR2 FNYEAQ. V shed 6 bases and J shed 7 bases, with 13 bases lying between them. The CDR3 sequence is CASSFRGREQYF. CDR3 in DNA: TGTGCCAGCAGTTTTCGGGGTAGAGAGCAGTACTTC.